The 24 T cell receptor beta chains below all came from one sample that was sequenced in a study of CD8 T cells in ankylosing spondylitis. TCRdb called the 5' RACE reads again in MiXCR, with one record for every CDR3 protein. The data contain 150,000 to 200,000 distinct CDR3 sequences, about 20% of them singletons. The material sequenced was blood, either unsorted or a sorted T cell fraction (not recorded which). These receptors were collected from a male donor under 30 with ankylosing spondylitis or in good health (not recorded which).

The chain uses TRBV29-1 and TRBJ2-5, with 9 positions matching TRBD1. The CDR3 extends over 16 amino acids. Germline CDR1 SQVTM, CDR2 ANQGSEA. The V segment lost 6 bases and the J segment 1 base; nucleotides outside the gene matches: 12. The CDR3 sequence is CSVRRTGASIQETQYF. The CDR3 region has the DNA TGCAGCGTACGTAGGACAGGGGCCTCTATCCAAGAGACCCAGTACTTC.

The table lists this clonotype with many counts. The chain couples TRBV15 to TRBJ2-3; 9 positions agree with TRBD2. The CDR3 contains 17 residues. Looked up from germline, CDR1 is LNHNV and CDR2 is YYDKDF (reference sequence). J was trimmed by 1 base and V by 5 bases; bases with no gene match: 10. The CDR3 loop is CATSGYTASGGTDTQYF. CDR3 in DNA: TGTGCCACCAGCGGCTACACAGCTAGCGGGGGCACAGATACGCAGTATTTT.

This clonotype is deemed medium-sized. The chain links TRBV11-2 to TRBJ2-5; TRBD2 aligns across 11 bases. The CDR3 loop spans 14 amino acids. Germline V gives CDR1 SGHAT, CDR2 FQNNGV. With V trimmed by 3 bases and J by 3 bases, 0 bases remained unmatched. Here the CDR3 reads CASSLTSGKETQYF. CDR3 in DNA: TGTGCCAGCAGCTTGACTAGCGGGAAAGAGACCCAGTACTTC. Full variable domain (missing parts from reference TRBV11-2 and TRBJ2-5): EAGVAQSPRYKIIEKRQSVAFWCNPISGHATLYWYQQILGQGPKLLIQFQNNGVVDDSQLPKDRFSAERLKGVDSTLKIQPAKLEDSAVYLCASSLTSGKETQYFGPGTRLLVL.

This clonotype was seen at least ten times. This chain connects TRBV12-3 or TRBV12-4 to TRBJ2-3, with D perhaps assigned TRBD1 or TRBD2 (5 bases each). V was pared by 10 bases and J by 3 bases, with 17 bases between. The CDR3 covers 14 residues. The CDR3 protein is CATSRGAPTDTQYF. CDR3 sequence (DNA): TGTGCCACCTCCCGAGGGGCTCCAACAGATACGCAGTATTTT.

The chain recombines TRBV20-1 with TRBJ2-7; D possibly corresponds to TRBD2 (6 bases). The CDR3 totals 15 residues. Trimming shortened V by 1 base and J by 3 bases, and 16 bases separated the two germline ends. Germline CDR1 and CDR2: DFQATT and SNEGSKA (reference sequence). CDR3 in DNA: TGCAGTGCTAGAGTAGGGCGGGGACCGGGCTACGAGCAGTACTTC. Translating gives CSARVGRGPGYEQYF.

This clonotype turned up a few times. This chain connects TRBV20-1 to TRBJ2-1; 7 bases line up with TRBD2. The CDR3 has 14 amino acids. Trimming took 5 bases from V and 9 from J; bases not matched to a gene: 13. CDR1 and CDR2 from the germline V gene are DFQATT and SNEGSKA (reference sequence). CDR3 DNA sequence: TGCAGTGCTGTCCGGGACTACCTGACACTTGAGCAGTTCTTC. Translating it yields CSAVRDYLTLEQFF.

This clonotype was counted ten times or more. V usage is TRBV29-1 and J usage is TRBJ1-5; 9 bases are shared with TRBD1. This CDR3 is built from 13 residues. V dropped 5 bases and J dropped 5; count of bases not matched to a gene: 4. CDR1 SQVTM and CDR2 ANQGSEA come from the germline V gene. The CDR3 sequence is CSVSGTGYQPQHF. The CDR3 coding sequence is TGCAGCGTTTCTGGGACAGGGTATCAGCCCCAGCATTTT.

This clonotype was detected many times. The gene calls are TRBV11-2 and TRBJ2-3; 8 positions agree with TRBD1. The germline V gene has CDR1 SGHAT and CDR2 FQNNGV. The V gene end was trimmed by 4 bases and the J gene end by 3 bases; junction bases not matched to a gene: 3. The CDR3 sequence is 14 residues long. CDR3: CASSWRTGTDTQYF. CDR3 in DNA: TGTGCCAGCAGCTGGAGGACAGGGACAGATACGCAGTATTTT. Based on the CDR3 plus reference TRBV11-2 and TRBJ2-3, the full variable domain is EAGVAQSPRYKIIEKRQSVAFWCNPISGHATLYWYQQILGQGPKLLIQFQNNGVVDDSQLPKDRFSAERLKGVDSTLKIQPAKLEDSAVYLCASSWRTGTDTQYFGPGTRLTVL.

Ten or more counts support this clonotype. V is TRBV6-6 and J is TRBJ2-5; TRBD1 agrees at 12 bases. Germline CDR1 and CDR2: MNHNY and SVGAGI (reference sequence). Unmatched junction bases numbered 6, after V lost 6 bases and J lost 4 bases. This CDR3 has 15 amino acids. Written as DNA, the CDR3 is TGTGCCAGCAGACGGGGACAGGGGGCCGGAGAGACCCAGTACTTC. Encoded protein: CASRRGQGAGETQYF.

This clonotype was counted many times. The chain recombines TRBV12-3 or TRBV12-4 with TRBJ1-3; TRBD1 matches 7 bases. The junction had 7 bases not matched to a gene; V was cut back by 5 bases and J by 0 bases. This CDR3 has 16 amino acids. CDR3 nucleotides: TGTGCCAGCAGTCACGGACAGGCGATCTCTGGAAACACCATATATTTT. This encodes CASSHGQAISGNTIYF.

This clonotype was seen repeatedly, ten times or more. The V gene is TRBV12-3 or TRBV12-4, the J gene TRBJ2-1, with TRBD1 matching over 9 bases. Trimming at V came to 1 base and at J to 2 bases, leaving 0 bases not matched to a gene. The length of the CDR3 is 15 residues. The CDR3 reads CASSLDRGPYNEQFF. CDR3 DNA sequence: TGTGCCAGCAGTTTAGACAGGGGGCCCTACAATGAGCAGTTCTTC.

With regard to this clonotype: One end of the junction varies from germline; a read error may be responsible. CDR3 nucleotides: TGTGCCAGCAGCCAAGATTTTATTATAGCCTTC. Amino acid sequence: CASSQDFIIAF. The chain couples TRBV4-2 to TRBJ2-1; D is ambiguous. Germline CDR1 reads LGHNA; CDR2 reads YNFKEQ. This CDR3 contains 11 residues.

The table lists this clonotype with many counts. CDR3 loop: CASSLGTTDTQYF. In nucleotides, the CDR3 is TGCGCCAGCAGCTTGGGGACCACAGATACGCAGTATTTT. The chain carries TRBV5-1 and TRBJ2-3, with unresolved D. Trimming cost V 0 bases and J 2 bases, with 4 bases left between them. The CDR3 is 13 residues long. In germline, CDR1 is SGHRS, CDR2 YFSETQ.

This clonotype has ten or more counts. CDR3 nucleotides: TGTGCCAGCAGCTTGGGCCAGGCCCAAGAGACCCAGTACTTC. As protein: CASSLGQAQETQYF. This chain connects TRBV5-6 to TRBJ2-5; D not resolved. The CDR3 contains 14 residues. CDR1 is SGHDT and CDR2 is YYEEEE in the germline V gene. Trimming took 0 bases from V and 1 from J, leaving 7 bases between them.

This clonotype came up many times. V usage is TRBV20-1 and J usage is TRBJ1-5; D unclear. The CDR3 is 14 amino acids. CDR1 is DFQATT and CDR2 is SNEGSKA in the germline V gene (reference sequence). Trimming stripped 7 bases from V and 0 bases from J, with 13 bases between. In nucleotides, the CDR3 is TGCAGTGTGCGAGGCAGCAATAGCAATCAGCCCCAGCATTTT. This encodes CSVRGSNSNQPQHF.

This clonotype was counted at least ten times. The V call is TRBV5-6, the J call TRBJ2-1; 11 nucleotides agree with TRBD2. The CDR3 has 15 amino acids. Per the germline V gene, CDR1 is SGHDT and CDR2 is YYEEEE. The ends lost 2 bases at V and 4 bases at J; junction bases unmatched: 2. In nucleotides, the CDR3 is TGTGCCAGCAGCTTCGTAGCGGGAGGGTACAATGAGCAGTTCTTC. This gives the protein CASSFVAGGYNEQFF. The full variable domain, its missing parts supplied by reference TRBV5-6 and TRBJ2-1, is DAGVTQSPTHLIKTRGQQVTLRCSPKSGHDTVSWYQQALGQGPQFIFQYYEEEERQRGNFPDRFSGHQFPNYSSELNVNALLLGDSALYLCASSFVAGGYNEQFFGPGTRLTVL.

This clonotype was picked up many times. The rearrangement joins TRBV12-3 or TRBV12-4 to TRBJ2-1, with no clear D. CDR3 length equals 13 residues. The V gene lost 5 bases and the J gene lost 6 bases, with 11 bases spanning the gap. This CDR3 is CASSDRLANEQFF. The CDR3 bases are TGTGCCAGCAGTGATAGGCTGGCCAATGAGCAGTTCTTC.

This clonotype was seen at least ten times. V and J are TRBV6-4 and TRBJ2-7; TRBD2 matches at 15 bases. The CDR3 runs 16 residues. The V segment lost 2 bases and the J segment 11 bases; nucleotides outside the gene matches: 10. The germline V gene has CDR1 MRHNA and CDR2 SNTAGT. The DNA for the CDR3 is TGTGCCAGCAGTGACCCGTCCGGACTAGCGGGAGGGTCGAAGTACGTC. This sequence encodes CASSDPSGLAGGSKYV.

This clonotype was counted many times. This chain connects TRBV29-1 to TRBJ2-1; no firm D call. The CDR3 has 11 amino acids. The V gene lost 4 bases and the J gene lost 5 bases, with 6 bases spanning the gap. Germline V gives CDR1 SQVTM, CDR2 ANQGSEA. This chain's CDR3 is CSVALDNEQFF. The CDR3 nucleotides read TGCAGCGTTGCTCTGGACAATGAGCAGTTCTTC.

This clonotype was observed at least ten times. This sequence joins TRBV2 and TRBJ2-1; D tentatively fits TRBD1 or TRBD2 (5 bases each). This CDR3 has 10 amino acids. Trimming removed 6 bases at V and 13 bases at J, with 10 bases between. CDR1 and CDR2 from the germline V gene are SNHLY and FYNNEI. As DNA, the CDR3 is TGTGCCAGCAGAACCGGGACCCAGTTCTTC. Its protein is CASRTGTQFF. The whole variable domain, remainder taken from reference TRBV2 and TRBJ2-1, is EPEVTQTPSHQVTQMGQEVILRCVPISNHLYFYWYRQILGQKVEFLVSFYNNEISEKSEIFDDQFSVERPDGSNFTLKIRSTKLEDSAMYFCASRTGTQFFGPGTRLTVL.

The table lists this clonotype with many counts. The V gene is TRBV2, the J gene TRBJ2-3; 9 nucleotides match TRBD2. V lost 6 bases and J lost 4; bases outside the gene matches: 8. The CDR3 extends over 15 amino acids. Germline V gene data show CDR1 as SNHLY and CDR2 as FYNNEI. CDR3 protein: CASRDSGSGPDTQYF. CDR3 nucleotides: TGTGCCAGCAGGGATAGCGGGAGTGGGCCAGATACGCAGTATTTT.

This clonotype was found many times. This chain uses TRBV20-1 with TRBJ2-5, with 11 bases that match TRBD2. Germline trimming cut 2 bases from V and 5 bases from J; bases unmatched to any gene: 4. Per germline, CDR1 DFQATT and CDR2 SNEGSKA (reference sequence). There are 14 residues in the CDR3. The CDR3 loop is CSARTSGSEETQYF. DNA of the CDR3: TGCAGTGCTAGAACTAGCGGGAGTGAGGAGACCCAGTACTTC.

This clonotype was detected ten times or more. This chain joins TRBV10-3 and TRBJ2-1; TRBD2 aligns across 8 bases. The germline gives CDR1 ENHRY, CDR2 SYGVKD. V shed 10 bases, J shed 1 base, and the junction held 9 bases outside the gene matches. The CDR3 runs 15 residues. CDR3 loop: CATRTSTRSYNEQFF. The CDR3 bases are TGTGCCACCCGGACTAGCACCCGATCCTACAATGAGCAGTTCTTC.

This clonotype was detected ten times or more. The rearrangement links TRBV27 to TRBJ2-1; 7 bases are a match to TRBD2. Germline CDR1 MNHEY, CDR2 SMNVEV (reference sequence). Germline trimming cut 2 bases from V and 1 base from J; bases unmatched to any gene: 14. The CDR3 runs 19 residues. CDR3 nucleotide sequence: TGTGCCAGCAGTTTAAGCGGGACGGCGTTTACAGGATCCTACAATGAGCAGTTCTTC. It yields the protein CASSLSGTAFTGSYNEQFF.